Shown below are 9 T cell receptor beta chains from a single sample sequenced in a study of T-cell reconstitution after alpha-beta-depleted transplantation in children. The authors prepared the TCRbeta library with unique molecular identifiers. TCRdb fed the PCR reads into MiXCR, producing one record per CDR3 protein. The sample has 280,000 or so distinct CDR3 sequences, approximately 10% seen once. The input for sequencing was peripheral blood, taken 180 days after TCRalphabeta/CD19-depleted stem cell transplant. The receptors were sampled from a male patient between 2 and 10 years old who had a stem cell transplant for chronic granulomatous disease, so the T cells may come from the graft donor.

This clonotype was detected ten times or more. This rearrangement joins TRBV12-3 or TRBV12-4 to TRBJ2-1; 10 bases are a match to TRBD2. V was pared by 3 bases and J by 5 bases, with 13 bases of the junction left unmatched. CDR3 length: 18 amino acids. CDR3 in DNA: TGTGCCAGCAGTTTCTTTGCTGGGGCTAGCGGGGGTAACAATGAGCAGTTCTTC. This gives the protein CASSFFAGASGGNNEQFF.

This clonotype has ten or more counts. The chain is built from TRBV7-2 and TRBJ2-6, with D perhaps matching TRBD1 (5 bases). The length of the CDR3 is 15 residues. Germline V gene data show CDR1 as SGHTA and CDR2 as FQGNSA. Between the trimmed V and J ends, which lost 2 bases and 1 base, there was a span of 6 bases. The CDR3 coding sequence is TGTGCCAGCAGCTTATACAGGTCTGGGGCCAACGTCCTGACTTTC. Translating gives CASSLYRSGANVLTF.

This clonotype was seen ten or more times. The CDR3: CASSELRGQGAREGSPLHF. For the CDR3, the DNA is TGTGCCAGCAGCGAACTTAGAGGACAGGGGGCTCGGGAGGGTTCACCCCTCCACTTT. The chain is built from TRBV21-1 and TRBJ1-6; TRBD1 reflects the table's D call only, with no check against the DNA. TRBV21-1 is a pseudogene segment. The CDR3 totals 19 residues.

This clonotype was counted at least ten times. The chain couples TRBV12-3 or TRBV12-4 to TRBJ2-3, with D perhaps given as TRBD1 or TRBD2 (5 bases each). This CDR3 spans 15 amino acids. V lost 6 bases, J lost 1 base, and 14 bases lay in between. CDR3 DNA sequence: TGTGCCAGCAGGTCCGGGACGTGGGGCACAGATACGCAGTATTTT. It encodes CASRSGTWGTDTQYF.

This clonotype was seen ten or more times. The genes are TRBV7-9 and TRBJ2-1; D remains unclear. The CDR3 runs to 15 residues. The V end lost 0 bases, the J end lost 0 bases, and 6 bases lay between the germline ends. Germline V gene lookup returns CDR1 SEHNR and CDR2 FQNEAQ (reference sequence). The CDR3 here is CASSLARFSYNEQFF. CDR3 in DNA: TGTGCCAGCAGCTTAGCGAGATTCTCCTACAATGAGCAGTTCTTC.

This clonotype has ten or more counts. J is TRBJ2-1 and V is TRBV18; D uncertain. The germline V gene has CDR1 KGHSH and CDR2 LQKENI. The CDR3 length is 15 residues. V gave up 1 base and J gave up 6 bases, with 13 bases separating them. The CDR3 region is CASSPLANVGNEQFF. In DNA form, the CDR3 reads TGTGCCAGCTCACCACTCGCAAATGTGGGCAATGAGCAGTTCTTC.

This clonotype showed up many times. The rearrangement joins TRBV7-2 to TRBJ2-3; D is unclear. V gave up 4 bases and J gave up 2 bases, with 10 bases separating them. Germline V gene data show CDR1 as SGHTA and CDR2 as FQGNSA. CDR3 length: 14 amino acids. The CDR3 coding sequence is TGTGCCAGCAGCTCGACGGTATTCACAGATACGCAGTATTTT. Protein product: CASSSTVFTDTQYF.

This clonotype was seen repeatedly, ten times or more. The chain has TRBV7-9 and TRBJ1-1; unclear D gene. This CDR3 region has 15 residues. With 3 bases removed from V and 4 bases from J, the gap between germline ends came to 15 bases. CDR1 is SEHNR and CDR2 is FQNEAQ in the germline V gene (reference sequence). The CDR3 DNA is TGTGCCAGCAGCTTTCCAGGCATCGAGGGCACTGAAGCTTTCTTT. This gives the protein CASSFPGIEGTEAFF.

This clonotype was detected ten times or more. V usage is TRBV6-4 and J usage is TRBJ2-1; 7 nucleotides match TRBD1. The CDR3 is 14 residues long. The germline gives CDR1 MRHNA, CDR2 SNTAGT. V lost 8 bases to trimming and J lost 0 bases; unmatched junction nucleotides: 4. The CDR3 DNA reads TGTGCCAGCGGGGGACAGAGCTCCTACAATGAGCAGTTCTTC. It is translated as CASGGQSSYNEQFF.